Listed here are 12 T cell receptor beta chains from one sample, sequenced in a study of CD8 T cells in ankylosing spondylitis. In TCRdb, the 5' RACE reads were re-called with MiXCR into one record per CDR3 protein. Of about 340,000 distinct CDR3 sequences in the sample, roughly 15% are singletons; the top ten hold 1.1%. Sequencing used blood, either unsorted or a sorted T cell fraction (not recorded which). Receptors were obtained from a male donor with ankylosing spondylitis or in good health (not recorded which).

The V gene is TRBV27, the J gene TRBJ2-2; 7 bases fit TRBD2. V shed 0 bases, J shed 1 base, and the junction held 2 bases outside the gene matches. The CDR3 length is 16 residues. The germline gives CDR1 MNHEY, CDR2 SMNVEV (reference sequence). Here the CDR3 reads CASSLSAGENTGELFF. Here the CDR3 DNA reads TGTGCCAGCAGTTTATCGGCGGGGGAGAACACCGGGGAGCTGTTTTTT.

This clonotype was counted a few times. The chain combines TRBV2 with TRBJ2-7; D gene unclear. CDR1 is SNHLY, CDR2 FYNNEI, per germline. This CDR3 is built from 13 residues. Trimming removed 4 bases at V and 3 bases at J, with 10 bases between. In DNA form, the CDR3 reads TGTGCCAGCAGTGTTCGGACGGGCTACGAGCAGTACTTC. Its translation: CASSVRTGYEQYF.

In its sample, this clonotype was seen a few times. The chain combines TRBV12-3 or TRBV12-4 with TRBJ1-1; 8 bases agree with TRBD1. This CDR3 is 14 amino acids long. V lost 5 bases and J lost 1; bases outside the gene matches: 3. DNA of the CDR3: TGTGCCAGCAGTATGGGACAGGCGAACACTGAAGCTTTCTTT. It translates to CASSMGQANTEAFF.

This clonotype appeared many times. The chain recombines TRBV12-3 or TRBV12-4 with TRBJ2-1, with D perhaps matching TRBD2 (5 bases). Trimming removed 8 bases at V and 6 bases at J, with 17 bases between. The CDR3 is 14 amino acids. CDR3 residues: CASWSLMGANEQFF. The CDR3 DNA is TGTGCCAGCTGGAGTTTAATGGGAGCCAATGAGCAGTTCTTC.

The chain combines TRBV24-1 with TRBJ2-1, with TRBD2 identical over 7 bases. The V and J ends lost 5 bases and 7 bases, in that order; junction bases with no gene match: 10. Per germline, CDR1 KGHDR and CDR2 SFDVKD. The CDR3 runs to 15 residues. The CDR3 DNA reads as TGTGCCACCAGTGTTGGGGGTAGCGGGCCAAATGAGCAGTTCTTC. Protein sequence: CATSVGGSGPNEQFF.

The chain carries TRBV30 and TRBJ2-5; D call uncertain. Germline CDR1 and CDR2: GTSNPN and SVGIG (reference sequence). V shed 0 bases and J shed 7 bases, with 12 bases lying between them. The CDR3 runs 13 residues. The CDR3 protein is CAWSVPNPGTQYF. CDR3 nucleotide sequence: TGTGCCTGGAGTGTTCCTAACCCGGGGACCCAGTACTTC.

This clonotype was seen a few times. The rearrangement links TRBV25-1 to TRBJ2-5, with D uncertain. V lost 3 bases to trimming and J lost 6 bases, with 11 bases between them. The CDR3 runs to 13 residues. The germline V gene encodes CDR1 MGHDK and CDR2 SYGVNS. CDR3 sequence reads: CASSDGRAKTQYF. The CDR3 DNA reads TGTGCCAGCAGTGACGGACGTGCAAAGACCCAGTACTTC.

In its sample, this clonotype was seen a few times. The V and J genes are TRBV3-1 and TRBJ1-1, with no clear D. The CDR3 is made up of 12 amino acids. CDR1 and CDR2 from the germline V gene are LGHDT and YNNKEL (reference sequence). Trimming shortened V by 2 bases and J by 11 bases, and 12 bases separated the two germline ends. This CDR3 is CASSQPAGVAFF. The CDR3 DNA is TGTGCCAGCAGCCAACCAGCCGGAGTTGCTTTCTTT.

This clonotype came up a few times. The CDR3 loop reads CASSPWTGGPLDTQYF. CDR3 nucleotides: TGTGCCAGCAGCCCCTGGACGGGGGGACCCCTAGATACGCAGTATTTT. J is TRBJ2-3 and V is TRBV12-3 or TRBV12-4; 7 bases fit TRBD2. Unmatched junction bases numbered 14, after V lost 6 bases and J lost 5 bases. This CDR3 comprises 16 residues.

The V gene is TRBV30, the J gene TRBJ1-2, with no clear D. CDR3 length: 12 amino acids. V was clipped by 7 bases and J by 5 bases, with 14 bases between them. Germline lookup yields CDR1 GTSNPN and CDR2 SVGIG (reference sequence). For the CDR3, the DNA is TGTGCCTTACAGAGGGATGAATATGGCTACACCTTC. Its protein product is CALQRDEYGYTF.

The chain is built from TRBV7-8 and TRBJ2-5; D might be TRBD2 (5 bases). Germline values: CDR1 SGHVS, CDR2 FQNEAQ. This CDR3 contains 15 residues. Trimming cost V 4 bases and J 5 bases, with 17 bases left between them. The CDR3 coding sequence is TGTGCCAGCAGCTCCGCCAGTTTCCGCGGGGAGACCCAGTACTTC. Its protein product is CASSSASFRGETQYF.

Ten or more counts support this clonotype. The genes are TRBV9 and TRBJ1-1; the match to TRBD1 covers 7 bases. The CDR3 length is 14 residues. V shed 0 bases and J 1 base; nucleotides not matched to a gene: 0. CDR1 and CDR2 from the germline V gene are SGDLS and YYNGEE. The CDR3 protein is CASSVGQGNTEAFF. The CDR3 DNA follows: TGTGCCAGCAGCGTAGGACAGGGGAACACTGAAGCTTTCTTT.